A selection of T cell receptor beta chains follows, all from one sample in a study of blood T cell repertoires in COVID-19. Produced via immunoSEQ multiplex PCR; TCRdb's table is partial and in-frame only. The sample comprises about 160,000 clones, 78% of which are singletons, and about 15% rests with the top ten. What was sequenced was peripheral blood. The receptors come from a woman aged 80 or over with acute or convalescent COVID-19. Each CDR3 is given with its conserved first and last residue. D genes are given only for firm matches. Expanded clones are given a class, and other clones once, few, many or no size at all.

TRBV7-9,TRBJ2-3,TRBD1,once,CASSFWTGGTDTQYF,TGTGCCAGCAGCTTCTGGACAGGAGGCACAGATACGCAGTATTTT
TRBV11-2,TRBJ1-2,TRBD1,NA,CASSPGTGPEYGYTF,TGTGCCAGCAGCCCCGGGACAGGGCCGGAATATGGCTACACCTTC
TRBV6-1,TRBJ2-3,TRBD2,NA,CASSDGRDTQYF,TGTGCCAGCAGTGACGGGAGGGATACGCAGTATTTT
TRBV5-1,TRBJ1-1,NA,NA,CASSLVLGLTEAFF,TGCGCCAGCAGCTTGGTTTTAGGACTCACTGAAGCTTTCTTT
TRBV15,TRBJ1-3,NA,NA,CATSRDAGTGNTIYF,TGTGCCACCAGCAGAGATGCAGGGACTGGAAACACCATATATTTT
TRBV11-2,TRBJ1-1,TRBD1,NA,CASGRQGNTEAFF,TGTGCCAGCGGACGACAGGGAAACACTGAAGCTTTCTTT
TRBV11-3,TRBJ1-2,TRBD1,few,CASSPRRTGGADNYGYTF,TGTGCCAGCAGCCCCCGACGGACAGGGGGAGCCGATAACTATGGCTACACCTTC
TRBV7-9,TRBJ1-2,NA,NA,CASSLEQEGYTF,TGTGCCAGCAGCTTAGAGCAGGAAGGCTACACCTTC
TRBV4-1,TRBJ2-1,TRBD1,NA,CASSLSGDRGPYNEQFF,TGCGCCAGCAGCCTCAGCGGAGACAGGGGGCCCTACAATGAGCAGTTCTTC
TRBV6-2/TRBV6-3,TRBJ1-2,NA,NA,CASSGVGGSYGYTF,TGTGCCAGCAGTGGAGTCGGCGGATCCTATGGCTACACCTTC
TRBV5-1,TRBJ1-2,NA,once,CASSLGGSNYGYTF,TGCGCCAGCAGCTTGGGAGGGTCGAACTATGGCTACACCTTC
TRBV4-2,TRBJ2-7,TRBD2,few,CASSQTSGTFYEQYF,TGTGCCAGCAGCCAAACAAGCGGGACCTTCTACGAGCAGTACTTC
TRBV15,TRBJ1-5,NA,NA,CATSSQTFRPQHF,TGTGCCACCAGCAGTCAGACTTTTAGGCCCCAGCATTTT
TRBV28,TRBJ1-5,TRBD1,many,CASSLFAGGRRNQPQHF,TGTGCCAGCAGTTTATTTGCAGGGGGCAGGCGCAATCAGCCCCAGCATTTT
TRBV28,TRBJ1-2,TRBD1,NA,CASREQGTNYGYTF,TGTGCCAGCAGGGAACAGGGGACTAACTATGGCTACACCTTC
TRBV24-1,TRBJ2-1,TRBD2,few,CATSDWSGSSGKVSYNEQFF,TGTGCCACCAGTGATTGGAGCGGGAGTTCCGGCAAGGTTTCCTACAATGAGCAGTTCTTC
TRBV5-4,TRBJ1-3,NA,NA,CASSLSGTPSSGNTIYF,TGTGCCAGCAGCTTGTCAGGGACACCCAGCTCTGGAAACACCATATATTTT
TRBV6-5,TRBJ1-1,TRBD1,NA,CASRVGGGYTEAFF,TGTGCCAGCAGAGTAGGGGGCGGGTACACTGAAGCTTTCTTT
TRBV7-8,TRBJ1-2,TRBD1,NA,CASSLGTGTGRYTF,TGTGCCAGCAGCTTAGGGACCGGGACAGGGCGCTACACCTTC
TRBV6-5,TRBJ2-7,NA,NA,CASSYSREGSYEQYF,TGTGCCAGCAGTTACAGTCGGGAAGGTTCCTACGAGCAGTACTTC
TRBV30,TRBJ1-4,TRBD1,NA,CAWSVYRAGQGREKLFF,TGTGCCTGGAGTGTATATCGGGCGGGACAGGGAAGAGAAAAACTGTTTTTT
TRBV27,TRBJ1-4,NA,once,CASSLGREEKLFF,TGTGCCAGCAGTCTCGGACGGGAGGAAAAACTGTTTTTT
TRBV19,TRBJ1-2,TRBD1,NA,CASSPGGQGGNYGYTF,TGTGCCAGTAGTCCCGGCGGACAGGGCGGTAACTATGGCTACACCTTC
TRBV5-6,TRBJ1-3,NA,NA,CASSFFSSGNTIYF,TGTGCCAGCAGCTTTTTCTCCTCTGGAAACACCATATATTTT
TRBV2,TRBJ2-2,TRBD1,NA,CASRGTGGLNGGELFF,TGTGCCAGCAGGGGGACAGGGGGTTTAAACGGCGGGGAGCTGTTTTTT
TRBV12-3/TRBV12-4,TRBJ2-7,NA,once,CASREDSSYEQYF,TGTGCCAGCAGGGAGGACAGTTCCTACGAGCAGTACTTC
TRBV7-2,TRBJ2-6,NA,NA,CASSLAIRSGANVLTF,TGTGCCAGCAGCTTAGCCATCCGGTCTGGGGCCAACGTCCTGACTTTC
TRBV6-6,TRBJ1-6,NA,once,CASRTGRSSPLHF,TGTGCCAGCAGGACGGGAAGGTCTTCACCCCTCCACTTT
TRBV18,TRBJ1-4,NA,NA,CASSPGDEKLFF,TGTGCCAGCTCACCGGGAGACGAAAAACTGTTTTTT
TRBV19,TRBJ1-1,NA,NA,CASSPITDSPLKAFF,TGTGCCAGTAGTCCCATAACTGATTCCCCACTGAAGGCTTTCTTT
TRBV6-6,TRBJ1-1,NA,few,CASSWGGWDTEAFF,TGTGCCAGCAGTTGGGGGGGCTGGGACACTGAAGCTTTCTTT
TRBV2,TRBJ1-3,NA,NA,CASTLVGQGFAGNTIYF,TGTGCCAGCACTCTCGTGGGTCAGGGCTTTGCTGGAAACACCATATATTTT
TRBV18,TRBJ2-1,TRBD2,NA,CASSPLPPTSGMTNEQFF,TGTGCCAGCTCACCGTTGCCCCCGACTAGCGGGATGACCAATGAGCAGTTCTTC
TRBV6-6,TRBJ1-1,NA,NA,CASSYLFGVNTEAFF,TGTGCCAGCAGTTACTTGTTCGGTGTGAACACTGAAGCTTTCTTT
TRBV4-1,TRBJ1-6,NA,NA,CASSQEQGRGSPLHF,TGCGCCAGCAGCCAAGAACAGGGCCGAGGTTCACCCCTCCACTTT
TRBV6-6,TRBJ2-3,TRBD2,NA,CASRDQRGGKDTQYF,TGTGCCAGCAGAGATCAGCGGGGGGGAAAAGATACGCAGTATTTT
TRBV7-2,TRBJ1-6,NA,NA,CASSLSNSPLHF,TGTGCCAGCAGCTTATCAAATTCACCCCTCCACTTT
TRBV6-5,TRBJ2-1,NA,NA,CASSYVHSGIHEQFF,TGTGCCAGCAGTTACGTCCATTCGGGTATCCATGAGCAGTTCTTC
TRBV7-9,TRBJ2-1,NA,NA,CASSPPFPDRYNEQFF,TGTGCCAGCAGCCCGCCATTCCCCGACAGGTACAATGAGCAGTTCTTC
TRBV7-9,TRBJ2-7,NA,NA,CASTSLQANYYEQYF,TGTGCCAGCACCTCCCTACAGGCTAATTACTACGAGCAGTACTTC
TRBV28,TRBJ1-2,TRBD1,NA,CASMGQAGGYTF,TGTGCCAGCATGGGACAGGCTGGTGGCTACACCTTC
TRBV7-2,TRBJ1-2,TRBD1,NA,CASSLEPGQGSGYTF,TGTGCCAGCAGCTTAGAGCCGGGACAGGGCTCTGGCTACACCTTC
TRBV10-1,TRBJ2-3,TRBD1,NA,CASSRDSTYTDTQYF,TGCGCCAGCAGCAGGGACAGCACCTACACAGATACGCAGTATTTT
TRBV19,TRBJ2-7,TRBD2,NA,CASSIGLKLAGESYEQYF,TGTGCCAGTAGTATCGGACTTAAGCTAGCGGGGGAATCCTACGAGCAGTACTTC